The 3 T cell receptor beta chains below were found in one sample sequenced in a study of cytomegalovirus exposure and HLA in healthy donors. Primers for the PCR totalled 60 Vbeta and 13 Jbeta. Using immunoSEQ multiplex PCR, the repertoire was profiled, and TCRdb retains in-frame clones only, with some absent. Seen here are over 200,000 clones, about 81% observed once, and the top ten hold roughly 5%. Sequenced material: PBMCs. The receptor set was obtained from a middle-aged woman in good health and CMV-seropositive.

V usage is TRBV7-9 and J usage is TRBJ2-3, with D possibly matching TRBD2 (5 bases). V was cut by 2 bases and J by 0 bases, with 12 bases left in between. This CDR3 contains 16 residues. Per germline, CDR1 SEHNR and CDR2 FQNEAQ (reference sequence). The CDR3: CASSLTSGSSTDTQYF. The CDR3 region has the DNA TGTGCCAGCAGCTTAACGAGCGGATCTAGCACAGATACGCAGTATTTT.

As for this clone: A read error may account for a junction end that differs from germline. This chain uses TRBV6-1 with TRBJ1-2; D gene uncertain. Germline lookup yields CDR1 MNHNS and CDR2 SASEGT. The length of the CDR3 is 11 residues. The CDR3 loop is CASTSSYVYTF. CDR3 nucleotide sequence: TGTGCCAGCACGAGTTCGTATGTCTACACCTTC.

The table lists this clone with a count of one. The genes are TRBV14 and TRBJ1-5; no clear D. The V gene lost 0 bases and the J gene lost 7 bases, with 19 bases spanning the gap. From germline, CDR1 is SGHDN and CDR2 FVKESK. CDR3 length: 17 amino acids. The CDR3 spells CASSQEHGLSRGQPQHF. The DNA for the CDR3 is TGTGCCAGCAGCCAAGAACATGGACTCAGTCGAGGACAGCCCCAGCATTTT. The full variable domain, in which reference TRBV14 and TRBJ1-5 provide the parts outside the CDR3, is EAGVTQFPSHSVIEKGQTVTLRCDPISGHDNLYWYRRVMGKEIKFLLHFVKESKQDESGMPNNRFLAERTGGTYSTLKVQPAELEDSGVYFCASSQEHGLSRGQPQHFGDGTRLSIL.